This T cell receptor beta chain was profiled in a study of blood T cell repertoires in COVID-19. Study at large: Some COVID-19 samples were acute and others convalescent; all came from the United States, Italy and Spain.

Original data processing: Amplification with reference gene primers provided the estimates of nucleated cell counts. Produced via immunoSEQ multiplex PCR; TCRdb's table is partial and in-frame only. D and trimming come from the DNA, and the V and J calls and clone size come from that table. The data show roughly 160,000 clones, with 75% to 90% seen just once and under 3% held by the top ten. Sequenced material: peripheral blood. The TCR originated in a woman aged 55-70 years with acute or convalescent COVID-19.

CDR3 loop: CASSLSGQGPDTQYF. CDR3 bases: TGTGCCAGCAGCCTCTCGGGACAGGGCCCAGATACGCAGTATTTT. This chain uses TRBV3-1 (or the pseudogene TRBV3-2) with TRBJ2-3; 9 bases are shared with TRBD1. V gave up 4 bases and J gave up 4 bases; unmatched junction bases: 6. From germline, CDR1 is LGHDT and CDR2 YNNKEL (reference sequence). The CDR3 extends over 15 amino acids.